The entry below gives a single T cell receptor (beta chain) sequence along with its context. Sequencing used immunoSEQ multiplex PCR; TCRdb keeps in-frame clones, though not all of them. The sample lists 100,000 to 130,000 clones; approximately 90% were seen once. People who had autoimmune disease history or systemic immunosuppression were excluded. The data are from a study of OX40 agonist ivuxolimab in advanced cancers. Germline CDR1 and CDR2: MNHNY and SVGAGI (reference sequence). V was cut by 0 bases and J by 7 bases, with 16 bases left in between. The CDR3 extends over 16 amino acids. The sequences come from CD4+ or CD8+ T cells sorted from blood, collected in a trial of the OX40 agonist ivuxolimab. This TCR came from an adult with an advanced solid tumor such as melanoma, head and neck, liver or kidney cancer. This sequence joins TRBV6-6 and TRBJ1-5; D remains ambiguous. CDR3 coding DNA: TGTGCCAGCAGTTACTCGGAGGTACCGAACGGGCAGCCCCAGCATTTT. It encodes CASSYSEVPNGQPQHF.